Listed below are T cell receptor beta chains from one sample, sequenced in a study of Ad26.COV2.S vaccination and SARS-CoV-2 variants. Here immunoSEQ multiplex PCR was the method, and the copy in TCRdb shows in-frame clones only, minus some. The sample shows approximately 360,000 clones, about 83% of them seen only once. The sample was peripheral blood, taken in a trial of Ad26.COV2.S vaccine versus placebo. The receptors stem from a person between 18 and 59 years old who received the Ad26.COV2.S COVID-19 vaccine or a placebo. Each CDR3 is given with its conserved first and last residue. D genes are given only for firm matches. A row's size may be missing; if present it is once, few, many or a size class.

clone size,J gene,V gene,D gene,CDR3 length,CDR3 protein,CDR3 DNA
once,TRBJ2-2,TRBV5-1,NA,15,CASSLGQGWTGELFF,TGCGCCAGCAGCTTAGGTCAGGGATGGACCGGGGAGCTGTTTTTT
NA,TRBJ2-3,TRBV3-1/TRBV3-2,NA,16,CASSHLQVMGEDTQYF,TGTGCCAGCAGCCACCTACAGGTCATGGGGGAAGATACGCAGTATTTT
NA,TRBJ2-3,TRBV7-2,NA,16,CASSLIAGTSTDTQYF,TGTGCCAGCAGCTTAATCGCAGGGACTAGCACAGATACGCAGTATTTT
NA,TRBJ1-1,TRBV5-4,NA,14,CASSLRSVNTEAFF,TGTGCCAGCAGCTTGCGGTCTGTGAACACTGAAGCTTTCTTT
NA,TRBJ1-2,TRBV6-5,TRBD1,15,CASSNIQGGIYGYTF,TGTGCCAGCAGTAATATTCAGGGGGGGATCTATGGCTACACCTTC
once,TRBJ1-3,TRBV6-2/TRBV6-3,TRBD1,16,CASSSHRGRSGNTIYF,TGTGCCAGCAGTTCCCACAGGGGCCGCTCTGGAAACACCATATATTTT
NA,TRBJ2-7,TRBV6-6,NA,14,CASRRDGGSYEQYF,TGTGCCAGCAGGCGGGACGGAGGCTCTTACGAGCAGTACTTC
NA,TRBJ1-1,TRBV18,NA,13,CASSPGGVTEAFF,TGTGCCAGCTCACCTGGCGGGGTCACTGAAGCTTTCTTT
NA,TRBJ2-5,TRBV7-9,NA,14,CASSLGAWGETQYF,TGTGCCAGCAGCCTAGGAGCCTGGGGGGAGACCCAGTACTTC
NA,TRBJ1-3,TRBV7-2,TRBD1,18,CASGPRRTGFSSGNTIYF,TGTGCCAGCGGCCCCCGGAGGACAGGGTTCAGCTCTGGAAACACCATATATTTT
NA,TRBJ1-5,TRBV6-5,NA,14,CASSYSGLAQPQHF,TGTGCCAGCAGTTACTCGGGCCTTGCACAGCCCCAGCATTTT
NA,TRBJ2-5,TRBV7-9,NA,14,CASSLGTAQETQYF,TGTGCCAGCAGCTTAGGGACGGCCCAAGAGACCCAGTACTTC
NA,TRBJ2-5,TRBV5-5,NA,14,CASSPPWGQETQYF,TGTGCCAGCAGCCCCCCTTGGGGTCAAGAGACCCAGTACTTC
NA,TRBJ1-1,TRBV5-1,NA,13,CASSLVKNTEAFF,TGCGCCAGCAGCTTGGTAAAGAACACTGAAGCTTTCTTT
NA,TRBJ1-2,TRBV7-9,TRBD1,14,CASSRTGVPYGYTF,TGTGCCAGCAGCAGGACAGGGGTCCCCTATGGCTACACCTTC
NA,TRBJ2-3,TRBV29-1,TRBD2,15,CSVGLAGGIGDTQYF,TGCAGCGTCGGGCTAGCGGGGGGGATCGGAGATACGCAGTATTTT
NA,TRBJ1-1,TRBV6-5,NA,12,CASSFLTGEAFF,TGTGCCAGCAGTTTCCTAACAGGTGAAGCTTTCTTT
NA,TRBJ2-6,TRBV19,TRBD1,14,CASSYSQGADVLTF,TGTGCCAGTAGTTATTCCCAGGGGGCTGACGTCCTGACTTTC
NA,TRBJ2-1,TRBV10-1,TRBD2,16,CASSEGTSGRGDEQFF,TGCGCCAGCAGTGAGGGGACTAGCGGGAGGGGGGATGAGCAGTTCTTC
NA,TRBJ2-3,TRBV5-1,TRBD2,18,CASSLGSGGAPSTDTQYF,TGCGCCAGCAGCTTGGGCAGCGGGGGGGCCCCTAGCACAGATACGCAGTATTTT
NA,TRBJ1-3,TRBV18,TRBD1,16,CASSPRDRASGNTIYF,TGTGCCAGCTCACCGCGGGACAGGGCCTCTGGAAACACCATATATTTT
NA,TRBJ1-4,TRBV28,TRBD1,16,CASSYYRGRGNEKLFF,TGTGCCAGCAGTTACTACAGGGGGCGGGGTAATGAAAAACTGTTTTTT